This TCR beta chain was profiled in a study of shared clonotypes between healthy human individuals. Assay used: immunoSEQ multiplex PCR; TCRdb lists only in-frame clones, some missing. The sample contains millions of clones, just over 90% of which appear only once. V was trimmed by 6 bases and J by 12 bases, leaving 15 bases between them. Per the germline V gene, CDR1 is MNHEY and CDR2 is SMNVEV (reference sequence). The CDR3 runs to 12 residues. The J gene is TRBJ2-1, the V gene TRBV27; TRBD2 is a possible D gene (6 bases). The sample was naive CD4+ T cells sorted from blood. Subset defined: CD45RA+ positively selected. The sequence was obtained from a man aged 18-30 years in good health. This CDR3 is CASSRPSGGQFF. The CDR3 DNA reads TGTGCCAGCAGCCGACCTTCCGGGGGGCAGTTCTTC.